Listed here are 2 T cell receptor beta chains from one sample, sequenced in a study of cytomegalovirus exposure and HLA in healthy donors. 13 Jbeta primers and 60 Vbeta primers were used for the PCR. Here immunoSEQ multiplex PCR was the method, and the copy in TCRdb shows in-frame clones only, minus some. Among 90,000 to 110,000 clones listed, roughly 80% were seen once. Sequencing used PBMCs. These receptors originate from a woman in her forties in good health and CMV-seropositive.

This clone was observed once. The V gene is TRBV7-6, the J gene TRBJ2-5; D gene uncertain. Germline CDR1 SGHVS, CDR2 FNYEAQ. Trimming stripped 5 bases from V and 6 bases from J, with 22 bases between. This CDR3 is built from 16 residues. This CDR3 is CASSDTIGPVIKTQYF. The CDR3 nucleotides read TGTGCCAGCAGCGACACGATAGGTCCAGTCATAAAGACCCAGTACTTC.

This clone was picked up a small number of times. The chain carries TRBV7-9 and TRBJ2-3; TRBD2 agrees at 12 bases. CDR1 is SEHNR, CDR2 FQNEAQ, per germline (reference sequence). Trimming cost V 5 bases and J 3 bases; bases outside gene matches: 6. The CDR3 loop spans 16 amino acids. The CDR3 loop is CASSPSGTSGTDTQYF. In nucleotides, the CDR3 is TGTGCCAGCAGCCCTTCCGGGACTAGCGGGACAGATACGCAGTATTTT.